Included here is one T cell receptor beta chain sequence, with context. With 1 base removed from V and 0 bases from J, the gap between germline ends came to 10 bases. The V gene's germline CDR1 is MNHEY and CDR2 SMNVEV (reference sequence). This CDR3 spans 16 amino acids. The data belong to a study of blood T cell repertoires in COVID-19. Study details: The origin of the acute and convalescent COVID-19 samples was the United States, Italy and Spain.

The repertoire was sequenced with immunoSEQ multiplex PCR; TCRdb's copy has only in-frame clones and lacks some. The sample carries about 60,000 clones, around 89% recorded once. The chain uses TRBV27 and TRBJ2-1, with D perhaps TRBD1 (6 bases). The specimen was peripheral blood. This clonotype originated in a man aged 55 to 70 with active COVID-19. CDR3 coding DNA: TGTGCCAGCAGTTTATTTGTAGGGGGCTCCTACAATGAGCAGTTCTTC. Protein product: CASSLFVGGSYNEQFF.